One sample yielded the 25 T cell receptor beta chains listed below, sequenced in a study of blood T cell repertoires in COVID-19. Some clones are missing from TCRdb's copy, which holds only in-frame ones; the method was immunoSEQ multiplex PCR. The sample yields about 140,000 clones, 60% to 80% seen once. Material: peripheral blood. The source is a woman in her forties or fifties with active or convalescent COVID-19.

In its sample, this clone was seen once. CDR3 DNA sequence: TGTGCCAGCAGCGCGGGGGGGCCGGTTGAGCAGTTCTTC. Its translation is CASSAGGPVEQFF. The V and J genes are TRBV13 and TRBJ2-1; 9 bases map to TRBD2. CDR1 is PRHDT and CDR2 is FYEKMQ in the germline V gene (reference sequence). The V gene end was trimmed by 5 bases and the J gene end by 9 bases; junction bases not matched to a gene: 5. The CDR3 loop spans 13 amino acids.

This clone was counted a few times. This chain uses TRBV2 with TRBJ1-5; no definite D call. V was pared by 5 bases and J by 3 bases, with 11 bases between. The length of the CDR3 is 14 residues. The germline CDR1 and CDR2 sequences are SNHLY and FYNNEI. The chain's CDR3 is CASSLTAANQPQHF. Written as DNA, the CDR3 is TGTGCCAGCAGTTTGACGGCGGCCAATCAGCCCCAGCATTTT.

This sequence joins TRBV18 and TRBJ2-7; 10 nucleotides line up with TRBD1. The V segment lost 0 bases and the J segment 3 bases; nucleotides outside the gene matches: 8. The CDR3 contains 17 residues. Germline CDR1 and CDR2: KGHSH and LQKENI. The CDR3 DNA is TGTGCCAGCTCACCACCGTTGGGGACAGGGGAGATCTACGAGCAGTACTTC. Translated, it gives CASSPPLGTGEIYEQYF.

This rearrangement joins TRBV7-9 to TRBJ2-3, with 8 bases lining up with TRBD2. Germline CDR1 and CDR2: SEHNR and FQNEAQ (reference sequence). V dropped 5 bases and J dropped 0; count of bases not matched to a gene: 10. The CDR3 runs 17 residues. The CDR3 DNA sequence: TGTGCCAGCAGCCCCCCGGGGGCTAGCGGGAGCACAGATACGCAGTATTTT. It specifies CASSPPGASGSTDTQYF.

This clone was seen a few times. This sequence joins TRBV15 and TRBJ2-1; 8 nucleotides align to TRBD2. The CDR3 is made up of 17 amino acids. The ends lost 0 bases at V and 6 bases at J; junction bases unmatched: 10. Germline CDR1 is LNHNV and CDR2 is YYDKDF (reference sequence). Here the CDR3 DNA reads TGTGCCACCAGCAGAGATCTGATCGGGAGGGCCTCCAATGAGCAGTTCTTC. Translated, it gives CATSRDLIGRASNEQFF.

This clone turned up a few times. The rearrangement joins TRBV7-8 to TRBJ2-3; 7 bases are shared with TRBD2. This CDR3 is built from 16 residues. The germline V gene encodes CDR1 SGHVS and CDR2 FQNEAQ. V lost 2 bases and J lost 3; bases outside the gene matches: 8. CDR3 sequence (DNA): TGTGCCAGCAGCTTATTACGGGGGGAGGGAACAGATACGCAGTATTTT. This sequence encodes CASSLLRGEGTDTQYF.

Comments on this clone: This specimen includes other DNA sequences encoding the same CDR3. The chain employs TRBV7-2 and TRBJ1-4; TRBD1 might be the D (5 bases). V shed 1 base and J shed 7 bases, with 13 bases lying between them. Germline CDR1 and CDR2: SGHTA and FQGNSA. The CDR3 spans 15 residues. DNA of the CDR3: TGTGCCAGCAGCTTAGTTGGAGGGAGGGGTGAAAAACTGTTTTTT. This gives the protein CASSLVGGRGEKLFF.

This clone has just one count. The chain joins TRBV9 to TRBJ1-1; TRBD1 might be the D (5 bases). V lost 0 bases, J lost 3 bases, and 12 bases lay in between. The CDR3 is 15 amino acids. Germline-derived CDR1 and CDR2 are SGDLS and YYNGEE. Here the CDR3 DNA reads TGTGCCAGCAGCGTAGTTGACAGTGGGTACACTGAAGCTTTCTTT. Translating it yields CASSVVDSGYTEAFF.

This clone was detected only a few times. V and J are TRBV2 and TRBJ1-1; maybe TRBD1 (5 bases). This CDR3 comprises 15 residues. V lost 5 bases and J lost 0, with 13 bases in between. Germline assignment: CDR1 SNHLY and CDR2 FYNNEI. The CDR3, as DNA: TGTGCCAGCAGTATTCAGGGCAGTATGAACACTGAAGCTTTCTTT. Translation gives CASSIQGSMNTEAFF.

CDR3: CASSFSAGTGYEQYF. The CDR3 DNA is TGTGCCAGCAGCTTCTCCGCCGGGACAGGCTACGAGCAGTACTTC. The chain uses TRBV7-3 and TRBJ2-7; 8 bases match TRBD1. The CDR3 covers 15 residues. With V trimmed by 3 bases and J by 3 bases, 7 bases remained unmatched. Germline V lookup: CDR1 SGHTA, CDR2 FQGTGA. Based on the CDR3 plus reference TRBV7-3 and TRBJ2-7, the full variable domain is GAGVSQTPSNKVTEKGKYVELRCDPISGHTALYWYRQSLGQGPEFLIYFQGTGAADDSGLPNDRFFAVRPEGSVSTLKIQRTERGDSAVYLCASSFSAGTGYEQYFGPGTRLTVT.

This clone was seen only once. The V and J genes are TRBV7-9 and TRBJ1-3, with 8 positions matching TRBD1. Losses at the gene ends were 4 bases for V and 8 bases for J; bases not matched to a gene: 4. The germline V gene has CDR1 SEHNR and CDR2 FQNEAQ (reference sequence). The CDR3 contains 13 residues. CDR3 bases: TGTGCCAGCAGCTACAGGGGGTCTGACACCATATATTTT. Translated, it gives CASSYRGSDTIYF.

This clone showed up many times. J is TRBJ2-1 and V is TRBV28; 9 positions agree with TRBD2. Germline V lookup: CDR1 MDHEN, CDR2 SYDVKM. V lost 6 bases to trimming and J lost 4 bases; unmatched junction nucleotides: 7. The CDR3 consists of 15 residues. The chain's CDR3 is CASSRAGGPYNEQFF. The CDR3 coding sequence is TGTGCCAGCAGCCGTGCGGGGGGGCCGTACAATGAGCAGTTCTTC.

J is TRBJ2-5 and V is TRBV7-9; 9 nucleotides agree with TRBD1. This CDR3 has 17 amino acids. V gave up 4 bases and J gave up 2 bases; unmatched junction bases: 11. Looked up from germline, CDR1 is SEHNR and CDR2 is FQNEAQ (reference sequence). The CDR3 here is CASSSPWTGAKQETQYF. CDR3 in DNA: TGTGCCAGCAGCTCCCCCTGGACAGGGGCCAAACAAGAGACCCAGTACTTC.

CDR3 sequence reads: CASSYSLSGRADTQYF. The CDR3 DNA reads TGTGCCAGCAGTTACTCTTTAAGCGGGAGGGCAGATACGCAGTATTTT. The V gene is TRBV6-5, the J gene TRBJ2-3; 10 nucleotides agree with TRBD2. Germline values: CDR1 MNHEY, CDR2 SVGAGI. J was trimmed by 4 bases and V by 0 bases; bases with no gene match: 4. The CDR3 has 16 amino acids.

CDR3 region: CASYSRDRGNTEAFF. The CDR3, as DNA: TGTGCCAGCTACTCCCGGGACAGGGGGAACACTGAAGCTTTCTTT. The chain joins TRBV2 to TRBJ1-1; 10 bases line up with TRBD1. Germline V gene data show CDR1 as SNHLY and CDR2 as FYNNEI. The CDR3 length is 15 residues. J was trimmed by 1 base and V by 8 bases; bases with no gene match: 7.

CDR3 DNA sequence: TGTGCCTGGAGTGGGGGGACAGGGAACACTGAAGCTTTCTTT. It codes for CAWSGGTGNTEAFF. The genes are TRBV30 and TRBJ1-1, with 8 positions matching TRBD1. V shed 1 base and J 1 base; nucleotides not matched to a gene: 2. This CDR3 spans 14 amino acids. Germline V gene sequence: CDR1 GTSNPN, CDR2 SVGIG (reference sequence).

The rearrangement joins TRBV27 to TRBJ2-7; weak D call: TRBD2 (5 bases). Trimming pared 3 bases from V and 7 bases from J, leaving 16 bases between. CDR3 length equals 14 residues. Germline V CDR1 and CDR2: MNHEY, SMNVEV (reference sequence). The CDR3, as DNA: TGTGCCAGCAGTTTCCGGGGTGTTGTGGGAGAGCAGTACTTC. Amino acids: CASSFRGVVGEQYF.

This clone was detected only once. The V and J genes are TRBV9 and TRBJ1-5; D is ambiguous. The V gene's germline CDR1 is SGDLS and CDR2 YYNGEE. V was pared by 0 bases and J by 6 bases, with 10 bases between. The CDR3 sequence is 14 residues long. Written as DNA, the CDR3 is TGTGCCAGCAGCGTAGGCGAGGGTAGTCAGCCCCAGCATTTT. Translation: CASSVGEGSQPQHF.

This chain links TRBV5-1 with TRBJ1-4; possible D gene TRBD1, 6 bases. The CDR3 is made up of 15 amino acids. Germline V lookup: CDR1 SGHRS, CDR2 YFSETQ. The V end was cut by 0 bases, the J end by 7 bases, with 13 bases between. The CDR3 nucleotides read TGCGCCAGCAGCTTGGATCCAGGGGAGACTGAAAAACTGTTTTTT. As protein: CASSLDPGETEKLFF.

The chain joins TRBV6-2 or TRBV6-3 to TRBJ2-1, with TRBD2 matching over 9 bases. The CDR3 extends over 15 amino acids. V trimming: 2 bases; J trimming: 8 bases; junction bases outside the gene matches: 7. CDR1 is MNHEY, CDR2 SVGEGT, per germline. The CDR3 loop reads CASSYVKVAGDEQFF. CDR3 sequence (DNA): TGTGCCAGCAGTTACGTCAAGGTAGCGGGGGATGAGCAGTTCTTC.

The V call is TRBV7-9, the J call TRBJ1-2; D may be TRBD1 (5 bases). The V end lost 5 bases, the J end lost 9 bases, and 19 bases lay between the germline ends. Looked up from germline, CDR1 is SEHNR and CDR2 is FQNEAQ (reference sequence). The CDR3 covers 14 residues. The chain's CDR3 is CASSLLIGVLSYTF. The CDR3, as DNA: TGTGCCAGCAGCCTCCTTATAGGGGTATTGAGCTACACCTTC. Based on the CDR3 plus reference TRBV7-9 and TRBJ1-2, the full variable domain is DTGVSQNPRHKITKRGQNVTFRCDPISEHNRLYWYRQTLGQGPEFLTYFQNEAQLEKSRLLSDRFSAERPKGSFSTLEIQRTEQGDSAMYLCASSLLIGVLSYTFGSGTRLTVV.

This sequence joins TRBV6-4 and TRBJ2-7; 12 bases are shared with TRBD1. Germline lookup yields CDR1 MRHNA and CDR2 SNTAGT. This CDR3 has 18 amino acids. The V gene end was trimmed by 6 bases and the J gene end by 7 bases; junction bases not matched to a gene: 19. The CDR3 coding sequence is TGTGCCAGCAGCCCCCGGGACAGGGGGCGAGGTTGGGTCGGGGAGCAGTACTTC. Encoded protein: CASSPRDRGRGWVGEQYF.

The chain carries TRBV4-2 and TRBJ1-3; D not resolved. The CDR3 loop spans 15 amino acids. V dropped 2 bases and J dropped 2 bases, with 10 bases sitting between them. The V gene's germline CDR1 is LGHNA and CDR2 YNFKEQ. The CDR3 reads CASSQSLEAGNTIYF. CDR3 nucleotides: TGTGCCAGCAGCCAATCGCTGGAGGCTGGAAACACCATATATTTT.

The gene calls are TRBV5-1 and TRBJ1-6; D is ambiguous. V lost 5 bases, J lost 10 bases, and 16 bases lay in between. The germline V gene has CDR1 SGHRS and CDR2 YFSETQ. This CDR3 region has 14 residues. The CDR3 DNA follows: TGCGCCAGCAGACCCGTAGCAGCCGGGTCACCCCTCCACTTT. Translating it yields CASRPVAAGSPLHF.

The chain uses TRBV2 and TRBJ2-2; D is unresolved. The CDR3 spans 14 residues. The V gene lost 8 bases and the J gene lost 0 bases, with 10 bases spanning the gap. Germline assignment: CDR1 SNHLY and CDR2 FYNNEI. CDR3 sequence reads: CASRGIANTGELFF. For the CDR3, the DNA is TGTGCCAGCCGCGGTATAGCGAACACCGGGGAGCTGTTTTTT. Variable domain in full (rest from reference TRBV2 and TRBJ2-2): EPEVTQTPSHQVTQMGQEVILRCVPISNHLYFYWYRQILGQKVEFLVSFYNNEISEKSEIFDDQFSVERPDGSNFTLKIRSTKLEDSAMYFCASRGIANTGELFFGEGSRLTVL.